This entry lists 12 T cell receptor beta chains sequenced from one sample in a study of CD8 T cells in ankylosing spondylitis. For these receptors, no antigen is known. Study-level findings and limits: Made up of roughly 8 highly homologous variants, a TCR beta motif appeared characteristic of ankylosing spondylitis blood.

MiXCR was run by TCRdb on the 5' RACE reads, yielding one entry per CDR3 protein. The sample lists approximately 440,000 distinct CDR3 sequences, 17% occurring once. The sample taken for sequencing was blood, either unsorted or a sorted T cell fraction (not recorded which). The receptor source for this set is a male donor with ankylosing spondylitis.

This clonotype was observed a handful of times. V and J are TRBV7-2 and TRBJ1-1; D unresolved. The CDR3 runs 15 residues. Trimming shortened V by 1 base and J by 0 bases, and 9 bases separated the two germline ends. Germline lookup yields CDR1 SGHTA and CDR2 FQGNSA. The chain's CDR3 is CASSLGRTMNTEAFF. CDR3 DNA sequence: TGTGCCAGCAGCTTAGGACGGACCATGAACACTGAAGCTTTCTTT. Variable domain in full (rest from reference TRBV7-2 and TRBJ1-1): GAGVSQSPSNKVTEKGKDVELRCDPISGHTALYWYRQSLGQGLEFLIYFQGNSAPDKSGLPSDRFSAERTGGSVSTLTIQRTQQEDSAVYLCASSLGRTMNTEAFFGQGTRLTVV.

This clonotype was observed at least ten times. The V gene is TRBV12-3 or TRBV12-4, the J gene TRBJ1-1, with D perhaps TRBD1 (5 bases). The V end lost 1 base, the J end lost 1 base, and 19 bases lay between the germline ends. The CDR3 extends over 18 amino acids. CDR3 DNA: TGTGCCAGCAGTTTAGTATACCTGGGACGACGGGGGAACACTGAAGCTTTCTTT. Its protein product is CASSLVYLGRRGNTEAFF.

The table lists this clonotype with a few counts. The chain carries TRBV9 and TRBJ2-5; D assignment may be TRBD1 or TRBD2 (6 bases each). V shed 4 bases and J shed 1 base, with 17 bases lying between them. Germline CDR1 and CDR2: SGDLS and YYNGEE. CDR3 length: 16 residues. The CDR3 coding sequence is TGTGCCAGCAGCCGCGGACAAGGGGGGACCCAAGAGACCCAGTACTTC. Translation gives CASSRGQGGTQETQYF.

This clonotype was found many times. V usage is TRBV29-1 and J usage is TRBJ1-2; perhaps TRBD1 as D (5 bases). Trimming took 6 bases from V and 6 from J, leaving 14 bases between them. CDR1 and CDR2 from the germline V gene are SQVTM and ANQGSEA. The CDR3 spans 12 residues. The CDR3 is CSVATGRDGYTF. CDR3 nucleotide sequence: TGCAGCGTAGCCACAGGCCGGGATGGCTACACCTTC.

The chain employs TRBV6-5 and TRBJ2-1; a weak D match, TRBD2 (5 bases). Trimming took 4 bases from V and 0 from J, leaving 13 bases between them. This CDR3 has 16 amino acids. CDR1 is MNHEY and CDR2 is SVGAGI in the germline V gene. In DNA, the CDR3 is TGTGCCAGCAGTTCGCAGACCCGGGGCTCCTACAATGAGCAGTTCTTC. Its translation: CASSSQTRGSYNEQFF.

The V gene is TRBV7-2, the J gene TRBJ2-3, with 8 bases identical to TRBD2. The CDR3 loop spans 16 amino acids. Germline assignment: CDR1 SGHTA and CDR2 FQGNSA. With 1 base clipped from V and 1 base from J, the junction kept 4 bases outside the gene matches. For the CDR3, the DNA is TGTGCCAGCAGCTTAGTTTTGACTAGCGGCACAGATACGCAGTATTTT. Its translation: CASSLVLTSGTDTQYF.

This clonotype turned up a few times. The CDR3: CASSPGGTGVDGYTF. DNA of the CDR3: TGCGCCAGCAGCCCCGGGGGGACAGGGGTTGATGGCTACACCTTC. The chain recombines TRBV5-1 with TRBJ1-2; 10 positions match TRBD1. CDR3 length: 15 residues. Looked up from germline, CDR1 is SGHRS and CDR2 is YFSETQ. V lost 4 bases and J lost 6; bases outside the gene matches: 9. The whole variable domain, remainder taken from reference TRBV5-1 and TRBJ1-2, is KAGVTQTPRYLIKTRGQQVTLSCSPISGHRSVSWYQQTPGQGLQFLFEYFSETQRNKGNFPGRFSGRQFSNSRSEMNVSTLELGDSALYLCASSPGGTGVDGYTFGSGTRLTVV.

The V gene is TRBV7-2, the J gene TRBJ2-1; possible D gene TRBD1, 5 bases. The V end was cut by 10 bases, the J end by 3 bases, with 13 bases between. Per the germline V gene, CDR1 is SGHTA and CDR2 is FQGNSA. The CDR3 length is 13 residues. The DNA for the CDR3 is TGTGCCACCCTGGGGCAGAGCTACAATGAGCAGTTCTTC. Amino acids: CATLGQSYNEQFF.

CDR3 amino acids: CASSFGTGNADTQYF. CDR3 nucleotide sequence: TGTGCCAGCAGTTTCGGTACTGGGAACGCAGATACGCAGTATTTT. The genes are TRBV12-3 or TRBV12-4 and TRBJ2-3; no reliable D call. There are 15 residues in the CDR3. The V and J ends lost 3 bases and 4 bases respectively, with 14 bases between them.

The chain carries TRBV30 and TRBJ2-2, with D hard to call. Germline V gives CDR1 GTSNPN, CDR2 SVGIG (reference sequence). The CDR3 extends over 15 amino acids. Trimming cost V 2 bases and J 7 bases, with 17 bases left between them. CDR3 sequence: CAWSSVGARGGELFF. As DNA, the CDR3 is TGTGCCTGGAGTTCGGTAGGAGCCCGTGGCGGGGAGCTGTTTTTT. Full variable domain (outside the CDR3, taken from reference TRBV30 and TRBJ2-2): SQTIHQWPATLVQPVGSPLSLECTVEGTSNPNLYWYRQAAGRGLQLLFYSVGIGQISSEVPQNLSASRPQDRQFILSSKKLLLSDSGFYLCAWSSVGARGGELFFGEGSRLTVL.

This clonotype was seen a handful of times. The chain couples TRBV10-3 to TRBJ2-2, with 7 bases lining up with TRBD1. This CDR3 comprises 15 residues. J lost 5 bases, V lost 5 bases, and 8 bases had no gene match. Germline CDR1 and CDR2: ENHRY and SYGVKD. The CDR3 nucleotides are TGTGCCATCAGTAACTCCCACAGGGGAACCGGGGAGCTGTTTTTT. Its translation is CAISNSHRGTGELFF.

The rearrangement links TRBV20-1 to TRBJ2-1; D may be TRBD2 (5 bases). Deletions cut 0 bases from V and 12 bases from J, with 18 bases between. The CDR3 extends over 14 amino acids. The germline V gene encodes CDR1 DFQATT and CDR2 SNEGSKA (reference sequence). The CDR3 here is CSARDMARGAGQFF. Written as DNA, the CDR3 is TGCAGTGCTAGAGATATGGCCCGGGGTGCCGGGCAGTTCTTC.